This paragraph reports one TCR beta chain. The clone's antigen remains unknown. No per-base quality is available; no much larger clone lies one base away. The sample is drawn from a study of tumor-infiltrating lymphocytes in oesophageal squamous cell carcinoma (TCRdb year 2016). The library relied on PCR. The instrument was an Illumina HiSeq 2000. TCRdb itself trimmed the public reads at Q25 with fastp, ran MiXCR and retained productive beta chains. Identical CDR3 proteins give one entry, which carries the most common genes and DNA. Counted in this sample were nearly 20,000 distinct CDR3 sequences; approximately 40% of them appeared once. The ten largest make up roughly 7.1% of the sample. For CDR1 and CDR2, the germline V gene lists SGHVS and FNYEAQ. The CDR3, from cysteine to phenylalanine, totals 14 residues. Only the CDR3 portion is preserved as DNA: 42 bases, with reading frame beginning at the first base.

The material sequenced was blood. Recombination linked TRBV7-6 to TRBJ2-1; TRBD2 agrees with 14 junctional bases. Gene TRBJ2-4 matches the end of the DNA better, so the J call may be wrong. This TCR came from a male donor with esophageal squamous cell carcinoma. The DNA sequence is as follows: TGTGCCAGCAGGTCGGGACTAGCGGGAGCCGATCAGTACTTC. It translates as CASRSGLAGADQYF.